This T cell receptor (beta chain) was sequenced in a study of T cell responses to AZD1222 COVID-19 vaccine. Findings of the study overall: Spike-specific TCR breadth and depth were elevated following two AZD1222 doses. No repertoire was sampled before or during the peak T cell response, only after it.

CDR1 and CDR2 from the germline V gene are MNHEY and SMNVEV (reference sequence). CDR3 size: 12 residues. With 5 bases removed from V and 6 bases from J, the gap between germline ends came to 11 bases. Sequenced by immunoSEQ multiplex PCR; TCRdb stores in-frame clones only, minus some. The top ten clones hold 16% of a sample with some 100,000 clones, roughly 89% of them seen once. On this clone itself: Antigen unknown.

V gene TRBV27 combines with J gene TRBJ2-7; D is possibly TRBD2 (5 bases). The TCR comes from an adult in good health. This sample comprised peripheral blood, obtained on day 0 of AZD1222 vaccination. CDR3 region: CASSERRGEQYF. CDR3 sequence (DNA): TGTGCCAGCAGTGAGCGACGGGGCGAGCAGTACTTC.